This TCR beta chain originates from a study of T-cell reconstitution after alpha-beta-depleted transplantation in children. The library targeted TCRbeta and was prepared with unique molecular identifiers. TCRdb itself ran the PCR reads through MiXCR, one entry per CDR3 protein. The table records approximately 490,000 distinct CDR3 sequences, 12% of them present only once. This clonotype was sampled from a human donor who donated a stem cell graft to a child with combined immunodeficiency. The input for sequencing was PBMCs from the stem cell graft donor, taken from the stem cell graft.

The CDR3 is CASSPWDSNEKLFF. The CDR3 coding sequence is TGTGCCAGCAGCCCATGGGACAGTAATGAAAAACTGTTTTTT. V gene TRBV9 combines with J gene TRBJ1-4, with 7 bases that match TRBD1. The CDR3 runs 14 residues. CDR1 and CDR2 from the germline V gene are SGDLS and YYNGEE. Trimming at V came to 4 bases and at J to 4 bases, leaving 4 bases not matched to a gene.